This TCR beta chain originates from a study of patients and donors after allogeneic stem cell transplantation. TCRdb independently ran MiXCR on the RT-PCR reads; one entry per CDR3 protein. Among 70,000 to 85,000 distinct CDR3 sequences listed, approximately 25% were seen once. V was cut by 2 bases and J by 5 bases, with 16 bases left in between. Germline V gene data show CDR1 as ENHRY and CDR2 as SYGVKD. This CDR3 spans 15 amino acids. The chain joins TRBV10-3 to TRBJ2-7; no clear D gene. The specimen was blood, either unsorted or a sorted T cell fraction (not recorded which). The receptor comes from a human donor who was either an allogeneic HSCT recipient or a stem cell or donor lymphocyte infusion donor (not recorded which). It is not recorded whose cells these are; they may come from a transplant donor. The CDR3 spells CAISEPSPISNEQYF. The CDR3 region has the DNA TGTGCCATCAGTGAGCCGAGTCCCATCTCTAACGAGCAGTACTTC.